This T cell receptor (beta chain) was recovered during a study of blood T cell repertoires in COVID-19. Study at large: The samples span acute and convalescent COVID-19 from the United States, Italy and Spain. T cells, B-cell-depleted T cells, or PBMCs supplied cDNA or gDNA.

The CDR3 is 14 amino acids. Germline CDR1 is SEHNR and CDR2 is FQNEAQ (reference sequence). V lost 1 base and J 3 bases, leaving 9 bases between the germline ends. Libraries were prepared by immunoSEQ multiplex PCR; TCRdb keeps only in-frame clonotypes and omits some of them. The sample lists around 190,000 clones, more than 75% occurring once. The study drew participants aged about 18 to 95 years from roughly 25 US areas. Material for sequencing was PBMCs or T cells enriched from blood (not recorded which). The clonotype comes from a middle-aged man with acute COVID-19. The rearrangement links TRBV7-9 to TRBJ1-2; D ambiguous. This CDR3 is CASSLVEPYYGYTF. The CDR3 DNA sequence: TGTGCCAGCAGCTTAGTCGAGCCCTACTATGGCTACACCTTC.